These 6 T cell receptor beta chains were sequenced from one sample in a study of blood T cell repertoires in COVID-19. Libraries were prepared by immunoSEQ multiplex PCR; TCRdb keeps only in-frame clonotypes and omits some of them. The sample lists under 70,000 clones; approximately 80% were seen once. The sequenced material came from peripheral blood. The receptors were gathered from a woman of 80 years or more with active or convalescent COVID-19.

V is TRBV3-1 (or the pseudogene TRBV3-2) and J is TRBJ1-2, with D perhaps TRBD1 (6 bases). Trimming removed 4 bases at V and 2 bases at J, with 17 bases between. CDR3 size: 16 residues. Germline values: CDR1 LGHDT, CDR2 YNNKEL (reference sequence). The CDR3 DNA reads as TGTGCCAGCAGCCTAGAACAGGGTAGGTTAAACTATGGCTACACCTTC. As protein: CASSLEQGRLNYGYTF.

This clone was detected only a few times. The chain links TRBV6-6 to TRBJ1-4; D gene ambiguous. V was shortened by 8 bases and J by 7 bases, with 11 bases between the two germline ends. The CDR3 runs to 12 residues. Germline V CDR1 and CDR2: MNHNY, SVGAGI (reference sequence). In nucleotides, the CDR3 is TGTGCCAGCTCGAATGGAGGTGAAAAACTGTTTTTT. It yields the protein CASSNGGEKLFF.

The chain employs TRBV28 and TRBJ1-2; D gene unclear. The germline V gene has CDR1 MDHEN and CDR2 SYDVKM. V was shortened by 3 bases and J by 5 bases, with 4 bases between the two germline ends. CDR3 length: 11 residues. CDR3 coding DNA: TGTGCCAGCAGTTTTACATATGGCTACACCTTC. Translation: CASSFTYGYTF.

The chain couples TRBV2 to TRBJ1-1; 8 bases fit TRBD1. The CDR3 totals 13 residues. V trimming: 6 bases; J trimming: 3 bases; junction bases outside the gene matches: 3. Germline CDR1 reads SNHLY; CDR2 reads FYNNEI. This CDR3 reads CASRETGDTEAFF. The CDR3 DNA follows: TGTGCCAGCAGAGAGACAGGGGACACTGAAGCTTTCTTT.

The V gene is TRBV7-3, the J gene TRBJ2-1; 10 bases fit TRBD2. The CDR3 is made up of 16 amino acids. Germline V gene lookup returns CDR1 SGHTA and CDR2 FQGTGA. V was pared by 5 bases and J by 7 bases, with 11 bases of the junction left unmatched. The chain's CDR3 is CASSPLASGGRNEQFF. CDR3 nucleotide sequence: TGTGCCAGCAGCCCCTTGGCTAGCGGGGGTCGGAATGAGCAGTTCTTC. Full variable domain (remainder filled in from reference TRBV7-3 and TRBJ2-1): GAGVSQTPSNKVTEKGKYVELRCDPISGHTALYWYRQSLGQGPEFLIYFQGTGAADDSGLPNDRFFAVRPEGSVSTLKIQRTERGDSAVYLCASSPLASGGRNEQFFGPGTRLTVL.

This clone came up once. The genes are TRBV6-1 and TRBJ1-2; maybe TRBD1 (6 bases). CDR3 size: 15 residues. Germline-derived CDR1 and CDR2 are MNHNS and SASEGT. Trimming cost V 2 bases and J 5 bases, with 15 bases left between them. Here the CDR3 DNA reads TGTGCCAGCAGTGAAAGGGGGACAAGGGGTTATGGCTACACCTTC. Translating it yields CASSERGTRGYGYTF.